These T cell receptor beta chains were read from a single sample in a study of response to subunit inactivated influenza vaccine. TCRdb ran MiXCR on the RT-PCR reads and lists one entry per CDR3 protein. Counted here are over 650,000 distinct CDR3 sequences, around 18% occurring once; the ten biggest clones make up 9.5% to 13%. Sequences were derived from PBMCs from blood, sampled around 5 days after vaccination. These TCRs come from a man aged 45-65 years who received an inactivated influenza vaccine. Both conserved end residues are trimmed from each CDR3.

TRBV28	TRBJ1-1	ASSFLQEWNTEAF
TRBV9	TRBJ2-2	ASSPRTATTPPRRDTGELF
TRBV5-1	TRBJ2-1	ASSSTSGSNEQF
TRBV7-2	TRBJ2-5	ASSLALAGGPETQY
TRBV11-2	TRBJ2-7	ASSLSFGVEQY
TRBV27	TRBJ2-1	ASSAGTTLYNEQF
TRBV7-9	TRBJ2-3	ASSQSLGGTDTQY
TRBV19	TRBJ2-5	ASSRVAGAQETQY
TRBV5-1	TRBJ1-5	ASSTGTGSNQPQH
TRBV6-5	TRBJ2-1	ASSYSPGEIPNNEQF
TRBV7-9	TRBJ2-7	ASSLVLAGTYEQY
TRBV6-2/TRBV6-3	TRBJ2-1	ASSPSRVSSYNEQF
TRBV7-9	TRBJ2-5	ASSTGPFQETQY
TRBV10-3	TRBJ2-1	AISPQTSGRGYNEQF
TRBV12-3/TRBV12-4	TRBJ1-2	ASSLYGQVNYGYT
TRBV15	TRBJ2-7	ATSRDRSEQY
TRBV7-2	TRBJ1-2	ASSSRQGNGYT
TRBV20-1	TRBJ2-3	SATKTDTQY